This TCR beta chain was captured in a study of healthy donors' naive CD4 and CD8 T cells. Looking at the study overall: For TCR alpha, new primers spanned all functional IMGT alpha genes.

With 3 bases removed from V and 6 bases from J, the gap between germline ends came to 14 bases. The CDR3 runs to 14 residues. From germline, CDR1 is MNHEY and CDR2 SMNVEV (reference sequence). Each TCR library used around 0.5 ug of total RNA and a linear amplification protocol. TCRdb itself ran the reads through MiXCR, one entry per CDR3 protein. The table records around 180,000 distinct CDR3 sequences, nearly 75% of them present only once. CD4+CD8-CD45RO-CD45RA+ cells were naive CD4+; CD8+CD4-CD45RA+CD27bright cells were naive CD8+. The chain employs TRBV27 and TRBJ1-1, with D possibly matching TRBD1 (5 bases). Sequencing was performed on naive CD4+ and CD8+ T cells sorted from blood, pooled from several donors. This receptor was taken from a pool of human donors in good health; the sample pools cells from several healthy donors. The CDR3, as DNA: TGTGCCAGCAGTTTGGAACCAAGGGGTCCTGAAGCTTTCTTT. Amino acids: CASSLEPRGPEAFF.